Sequencing of this T cell receptor (beta chain) was carried out in a study of blood T cell repertoires in COVID-19. Study background: Samples taken during acute and convalescent COVID-19 were collected in the United States, Italy and Spain. Nucleic acid was either cDNA or gDNA, and it came from T cells, B-cell-depleted T cells, or PBMCs.

CDR3 length: 14 residues. The junction had 5 bases not matched to a gene; V was cut back by 6 bases and J by 4 bases. Germline loops: CDR1 MDHEN, CDR2 SYDVKM. Libraries were prepared by immunoSEQ multiplex PCR; TCRdb keeps only in-frame clonotypes and omits some of them. The sample lists over 5,000 clones, under 90% seen once, with 5.5% to 7.5% in the top ten. The TCR was taken from a man aged 60-69 years with acute or convalescent COVID-19. This chain links TRBV28 with TRBJ2-3; 9 bases are a match to TRBD2. The sequenced material came from peripheral blood. CDR3 sequence: CASRRGGLADTQYF. The DNA for the CDR3 is TGTGCCAGCAGGCGGGGGGGCCTGGCAGATACGCAGTATTTT.